One sample yielded the 32 T cell receptor beta chains listed below, sequenced in a study of T cell repertoires in cytomegalovirus infection. Each CDR3 protein is one row after TCRdb ran MiXCR on the reads. The data contain nearly 70,000 distinct CDR3 sequences, 20% to 25% of them seen just once; the ten biggest clones take up around 77%. Their specific antigens are unknown. The sequencing sample was made of PBMCs, sequenced either directly or after in vitro stimulation (not recorded which). These receptors came from a human donor in good health (CMV status not recorded). Some clones in this sample may be carry-over from other donors' samples.

The J gene is TRBJ2-2, the V gene TRBV6-5, with 10 bases lining up with TRBD1. This CDR3 is built from 15 residues. The germline gives CDR1 MNHEY, CDR2 SVGAGI. The V and J ends lost 5 bases and 3 bases, in that order; junction bases with no gene match: 3. CDR3 residues: CASSRQGADTGELFF. CDR3 nucleotide sequence: TGTGCCAGCAGTCGACAGGGGGCGGACACCGGGGAGCTGTTTTTT.

This clonotype was counted between two and nine times. This chain uses TRBV4-1 with TRBJ2-5; 12 bases align to TRBD2. After removal of 0 bases from V and 5 bases from J, the junction contained 10 bases not matched to a gene. CDR1 and CDR2 (germline): MGHRA, YSYEKL. The CDR3 is made up of 18 amino acids. DNA of the CDR3: TGCGCCAGCAGCCAAGACTTGAGACTAGCGGGAGTAATTGAGACCCAGTACTTC. It is translated as CASSQDLRLAGVIETQYF.

This clonotype was observed many times. The rearrangement uses TRBV7-8 and TRBJ2-7; TRBD1 matches at 8 bases. Losses at the gene ends were 5 bases for V and 1 base for J; bases not matched to a gene: 4. The CDR3 covers 14 residues. CDR1 and CDR2 from the germline V gene are SGHVS and FQNEAQ. DNA for the CDR3: TGTGCCAGCAGCGTTAGACAGGGGTCCTACGAGCAGTACGTC. Translated, it gives CASSVRQGSYEQYV.

CDR3 in DNA: TGTGCCTGGAGCCGGGGAAACACCGGGGAGCTGTTTTTT. Amino acid sequence: CAWSRGNTGELFF. This chain connects TRBV30 to TRBJ2-2, with D perhaps matching TRBD2 (5 bases). The CDR3 is 13 amino acids. CDR1 is GTSNPN, CDR2 SVGIG, per germline (reference sequence). V gave up 3 bases and J gave up 2 bases, with 7 bases separating them.

In this sample, this clonotype turned up many times. The chain uses TRBV12-3 or TRBV12-4 and TRBJ1-4; 8 bases align to TRBD1. CDR3 length: 12 amino acids. V trimming: 5 bases; J trimming: 13 bases; junction bases outside the gene matches: 6. Written as DNA, the CDR3 is TGTGCCAGCAGTCTCGGCGGGACAGGACTGTTTTTT. Translation gives CASSLGGTGLFF.

This clonotype occurred a few times. This rearrangement joins TRBV6-6 to TRBJ1-2; no reliable D call. The germline CDR1 and CDR2 sequences are MNHNY and SVGAGI (reference sequence). The CDR3 contains 14 residues. The V and J ends lost 2 bases and 4 bases respectively, with 11 bases between them. CDR3 in amino acids: CASSYKGPGYGYTF. CDR3 DNA: TGTGCCAGCAGTTACAAAGGGCCAGGCTATGGCTACACCTTC.

The table lists this clonotype with many counts. This chain links TRBV7-2 with TRBJ2-1; D may be TRBD2 (5 bases). This CDR3 contains 12 residues. Looked up from germline, CDR1 is SGHTA and CDR2 is FQGNSA. The germline V and J ends were trimmed by 4 bases and 10 bases, with 11 bases remaining between them. CDR3 in amino acids: CASSSPGLEQFF. As DNA, the CDR3 is TGTGCCAGCAGCTCGCCCGGACTCGAGCAGTTCTTC. Filled out from reference TRBV7-2 and TRBJ2-1, the complete variable domain reads GAGVSQSPSNKVTEKGKDVELRCDPISGHTALYWYRQSLGQGLEFLIYFQGNSAPDKSGLPSDRFSAERTGGSVSTLTIQRTQQEDSAVYLCASSSPGLEQFFGPGTRLTVL.

This clonotype turned up a few times. The chain has TRBV5-1 and TRBJ2-7; D is unclear. Germline lookup yields CDR1 SGHRS and CDR2 YFSETQ. The CDR3 consists of 12 residues. V dropped 3 bases and J dropped 6 bases, with 10 bases sitting between them. The CDR3 reads CASSSQVGEQYF. CDR3 sequence (DNA): TGCGCCAGCAGCTCTCAGGTCGGCGAGCAGTACTTC.

This clonotype was observed a few times. The V gene is TRBV24-1, the J gene TRBJ2-3; D not resolved. CDR3 size: 15 residues. V lost 3 bases and J lost 0, with 9 bases in between. Germline CDR1 KGHDR, CDR2 SFDVKD. CDR3 in amino acids: CATSDPSTSTDTQYF. As DNA, the CDR3 is TGTGCCACCAGTGATCCCAGTACTAGCACAGATACGCAGTATTTT.

The rearrangement uses TRBV29-1 and TRBJ2-2; no firm D call. The length of the CDR3 is 14 residues. The ends were cut back, 4 bases at V and 1 base at J, with 10 bases in the middle. The germline gives CDR1 SQVTM, CDR2 ANQGSEA. In DNA, the CDR3 is TGCAGCGTTGGAGCCCAAGGGAACACCGGGGAGCTGTTTTTT. It yields the protein CSVGAQGNTGELFF.

J is TRBJ1-1 and V is TRBV29-1; TRBD1 aligns across 8 bases. Germline CDR1 is SQVTM and CDR2 is ANQGSEA. Trimming took 6 bases from V and 4 from J; bases not matched to a gene: 4. There are 12 residues in the CDR3. The CDR3 protein is CSVTGEVTEAFF. The CDR3 DNA sequence: TGCAGCGTGACAGGGGAAGTCACTGAAGCTTTCTTT.

This rearrangement joins TRBV19 to TRBJ2-6, with D possibly matching TRBD1 (5 bases). This CDR3 comprises 15 residues. In germline, CDR1 is LNHDA, CDR2 SQIVND (reference sequence). Trimming took off 9 bases at V and 2 bases at J, with 14 bases between the two ends. The CDR3 region has the DNA TGTGCCAGCAACCCACAGGCTACTGGGGCCAACGTCCTGACTTTC. Protein sequence: CASNPQATGANVLTF.

The J gene is TRBJ1-5, the V gene TRBV19, with 7 bases fitting TRBD1. V was clipped by 3 bases and J by 0 bases; unmatched bases: 2. In germline, CDR1 is LNHDA, CDR2 SQIVND (reference sequence). CDR3 length: 15 amino acids. CDR3 region: CASSITGASNQPQHF. CDR3 nucleotides: TGTGCCAGTAGTATCACAGGGGCTAGCAATCAGCCCCAGCATTTT.

Comments on this clonotype: The conserved closing phenylalanine or tryptophan is absent in this CDR3, likely reflecting a read error. The chain combines TRBV11-2 with TRBJ2-1; D is uncertain. There are 15 residues in the CDR3. V lost 1 base and J lost 3, with 10 bases in between. Germline V gives CDR1 SGHAT, CDR2 FQNNGV. The CDR3 DNA reads TGTGCCAGCAGCTTAGTAGGTTCTGTCTACAATGAGCAGTTCCTC. It specifies CASSLVGSVYNEQFL.

The chain has TRBV7-8 and TRBJ1-5; no definite D call. This CDR3 is built from 15 residues. CDR1 is SGHVS, CDR2 FQNEAQ, per germline. V gave up 0 bases and J gave up 4 bases, with 10 bases separating them. CDR3 in DNA: TGTGCCAGCAGCTTAGCCCCCACCATTAATCAGCCCCAGCATTTT. Protein sequence: CASSLAPTINQPQHF.

The chain links TRBV6-5 to TRBJ2-7, with D possibly being TRBD2 (6 bases). Trimming removed 6 bases at V and 2 bases at J, with 11 bases between. This CDR3 is built from 13 residues. The germline V gene has CDR1 MNHEY and CDR2 SVGAGI. The DNA of the CDR3 is TGTGCCAGCAGGCCGGGACTGACCTACGAGCAGTACTTC. Translating it yields CASRPGLTYEQYF.

This clonotype was found many times. V gene TRBV7-2 combines with J gene TRBJ1-5; no clear D gene. Germline-derived CDR1 and CDR2 are SGHTA and FQGNSA. Trimming shortened V by 8 bases and J by 0 bases, and 11 bases separated the two germline ends. This CDR3 spans 14 amino acids. CDR3 loop: CASRGTDSNQPQHF. CDR3 bases: TGTGCCAGCCGGGGTACGGATAGCAATCAGCCCCAGCATTTT.

This clonotype was seen at least ten times. The chain joins TRBV7-2 to TRBJ2-1; D is unclear. Deletions cut 0 bases from V and 6 bases from J, with 18 bases between. CDR3 length: 17 amino acids. Germline CDR1 reads SGHTA; CDR2 reads FQGNSA. The CDR3 sequence is CASSLALRAVGGNEQFF. In nucleotides, the CDR3 is TGTGCCAGCAGCTTAGCGCTTAGGGCGGTTGGTGGCAATGAGCAGTTCTTC.

At least ten counts were recorded for this clonotype. The chain combines TRBV27 with TRBJ2-3, with D perhaps TRBD1 (6 bases). Germline-derived CDR1 and CDR2 are MNHEY and SMNVEV (reference sequence). This CDR3 spans 14 amino acids. V was trimmed by 6 bases and J by 5 bases, leaving 15 bases between them. DNA of the CDR3: TGTGCCAGCAGCCTCCTTAACAGGGTAGATACGCAGTATTTT. Its protein is CASSLLNRVDTQYF.

The V gene is TRBV2, the J gene TRBJ2-2; TRBD1 aligns across 8 bases. The CDR3 covers 15 residues. From germline, CDR1 is SNHLY and CDR2 FYNNEI. Losses at the gene ends were 10 bases for V and 1 base for J; bases not matched to a gene: 8. CDR3 loop: CATFRQGKNTGELFF. Here the CDR3 DNA reads TGTGCCACCTTTAGACAGGGGAAGAACACCGGGGAGCTGTTTTTT.

V and J are TRBV7-3 and TRBJ2-1, with D perhaps matching TRBD1 or TRBD2 (5 bases each). V lost 5 bases, J lost 0 bases, and 17 bases lay in between. The CDR3 length is 17 residues. Germline values: CDR1 SGHTA, CDR2 FQGTGA. CDR3 in amino acids: CASSRGASSSSYNEQFF. CDR3 sequence (DNA): TGTGCCAGCAGCCGAGGGGCCAGTTCGAGCTCCTACAATGAGCAGTTCTTC.

The chain is built from TRBV5-6 and TRBJ2-3; D gene uncertain. The germline CDR1 and CDR2 sequences are SGHDT and YYEEEE. Trimming took 3 bases from V and 4 from J, leaving 15 bases between them. This CDR3 region has 15 residues. Written as DNA, the CDR3 is TGTGCCAGCAGCTCCCGTCCCACCGCCGCAGATACGCAGTATTTT. The encoded protein is CASSSRPTAADTQYF.

This chain connects TRBV28 to TRBJ1-2; D possibly corresponds to TRBD1 (6 bases). The CDR3 has 15 amino acids. Trimming cost V 5 bases and J 4 bases, with 17 bases left between them. CDR1 and CDR2 (germline): MDHEN, SYDVKM. The CDR3, as DNA: TGTGCCAGCAGTCCGCCCCGGACAGAGATCTATGGCTACACCTTC. Its translation is CASSPPRTEIYGYTF.

This clonotype was recorded a few times. J is TRBJ1-2 and V is TRBV5-1; perhaps TRBD1 as D (5 bases). V lost 7 bases, J lost 8 bases, and 18 bases lay in between. The CDR3 covers 13 residues. Germline V CDR1 and CDR2: SGHRS, YFSETQ. In nucleotides, the CDR3 is TGCGCCAGCGACAGTACGGGGGAGAGAGGCTACACCTTC. Amino acids: CASDSTGERGYTF.

Many counts were recorded for this clonotype. This CDR3 is CASSLRGLPPTDTQYF. In DNA, the CDR3 is TGTGCCAGCAGCTTAAGGGGTTTACCCCCCACAGATACGCAGTATTTT. V is TRBV7-8 and J is TRBJ2-3; D might be TRBD1 (5 bases). The CDR3 consists of 16 residues. V lost 2 bases, J lost 2 bases, and 14 bases lay in between. Per the germline V gene, CDR1 is SGHVS and CDR2 is FQNEAQ.

This clonotype has only a few counts. J is TRBJ2-1 and V is TRBV28; D is perhaps TRBD1 (5 bases). From germline, CDR1 is MDHEN and CDR2 SYDVKM. V lost 9 bases and J 10 bases, leaving 13 bases between the germline ends. The CDR3 extends over 11 amino acids. This chain's CDR3 is CASLKTAEQFF. As DNA, the CDR3 is TGTGCCAGTCTGAAGACAGCCGAGCAGTTCTTC.

V gene TRBV5-1 combines with J gene TRBJ1-1, with unresolved D. Trimming took off 0 bases at V and 3 bases at J, with 12 bases between the two ends. Germline V gene sequence: CDR1 SGHRS, CDR2 YFSETQ. The CDR3 has 15 amino acids. DNA of the CDR3: TGCGCCAGCAGCTTGGTCGGCGGAGTGCACACTGAAGCTTTCTTT. It yields the protein CASSLVGGVHTEAFF.

The V gene is TRBV7-6, the J gene TRBJ2-1; the D is unclear. The CDR3 is 16 amino acids. Trimming pared 1 base from V and 5 bases from J, leaving 15 bases between. The V gene's germline CDR1 is SGHVS and CDR2 FNYEAQ. The CDR3 region is CASSLDFATNNNEQFF. CDR3 DNA sequence: TGTGCCAGCAGCTTAGATTTCGCCACTAATAACAATGAGCAGTTCTTC.

This clonotype was seen a few times. This chain joins TRBV2 and TRBJ1-6; D is ambiguous. The V end lost 7 bases, the J end lost 10 bases, and 11 bases lay between the germline ends. The germline V gene has CDR1 SNHLY and CDR2 FYNNEI. The length of the CDR3 is 12 residues. CDR3: CASNEISSPLHF. Here the CDR3 DNA reads TGTGCCAGCAACGAAATCTCCTCACCCCTCCACTTT.

This clonotype appeared many times. The rearrangement links TRBV7-2 to TRBJ2-5; D gene ambiguous. With 6 bases removed from V and 0 bases from J, the gap between germline ends came to 8 bases. There are 13 residues in the CDR3. CDR1 is SGHTA and CDR2 is FQGNSA in the germline V gene. CDR3: CASRNEYQETQYF. For the CDR3, the DNA is TGTGCCAGCAGGAATGAGTACCAAGAGACCCAGTACTTC.

The chain employs TRBV5-4 and TRBJ2-2, with D uncertain. Germline lookup yields CDR1 SGHNT and CDR2 YYREEE (reference sequence). The V end lost 2 bases, the J end lost 3 bases, and 8 bases lay between the germline ends. This CDR3 spans 14 amino acids. In DNA form, the CDR3 reads TGTGCCAGCAGCTTAAGTACGGACACCGGGGAGCTGTTTTTT. Translated: CASSLSTDTGELFF.

This clonotype showed up just a few times. The chain carries TRBV6-6 and TRBJ2-2; D gene ambiguous. Germline V gene lookup returns CDR1 MNHNY and CDR2 SVGAGI (reference sequence). Trimming left V 1 base short and J 1 base short, with 10 bases between. This CDR3 is 16 amino acids long. Here the CDR3 reads CASSYLSGQNTGELFF. The CDR3 DNA sequence: TGTGCCAGCAGTTACTTGTCGGGCCAGAACACCGGGGAGCTGTTTTTT.